This TCR beta chain was found in a study of shared clonotypes between healthy human individuals. The count of this clone is one. What it recognizes is unknown. The study's findings and limits: Having only a few donors restricted how much genetic and exposure-history diversity was captured. Sampling covered nothing but blood. Tissue TCR repertoires likely differ from those found in blood. The generation probabilities recorded for non-shared clonotypes fell below those of clonotypes shared by all four donors.

Data came from immunoSEQ multiplex PCR; TCRdb stores just in-frame clones and leaves some out. This sample yields some 1.5 million clones, of which 95% to 99% are seen a single time; 0.4% to 0.55% belongs to the top ten. V shed 8 bases, J shed 5 bases, and the junction held 10 bases outside the gene matches. The CDR3 has 14 residues. Germline CDR1 KGHSH, CDR2 LQKENI. The J gene is TRBJ1-1, the V gene TRBV18; 8 bases fit TRBD1. The TCR comes from a man aged 25-40 years in good health. The sample comprised naive CD4+ T cells sorted from blood. Subset in this sample: CD45RA+ positively selected. The CDR3 bases are TGTGCCAGCCGATTGCAGGGGGCGCGGACTGAAGCTTTCTTT. It codes for CASRLQGARTEAFF.